These 16 T cell receptor beta chains came from one sample sequenced in a study of human T cells and chemical hapten exposure. One entry per CDR3 protein results from TCRdb running MiXCR on the RACE reads. The top ten hold 2.5% to 3.5% of the sample, which has 95,000 to 150,000 distinct CDR3 sequences, approximately 13% seen once. Time point given: pre-sensitization, week 0. The treatment was: therapeutic diphenylcyclopropenone sensitization with weekly scalp DPC. The sample here was whole blood, taken in connection with sensitization to the hapten diphenylcyclopropenone (DPC). These receptors originate from a woman between 18 and 29 years old with alopecia areata. Some clones in this sample may be carry-over from other donors' samples.

This clonotype was seen only a few times. The genes are TRBV2 and TRBJ1-1; D is undetermined. The germline V and J ends were trimmed by 10 bases and 3 bases, with 15 bases remaining between them. Germline loops: CDR1 SNHLY, CDR2 FYNNEI. The length of the CDR3 is 13 residues. The CDR3 DNA reads as TGTGCCACCCTTGAGGGTGGGGACACTGAAGCTTTCTTT. Translated, it gives CATLEGGDTEAFF.

This clonotype has at least ten counts. The rearrangement uses TRBV18 and TRBJ1-1; maybe TRBD1 (5 bases). V dropped 0 bases and J dropped 4 bases, with 9 bases sitting between them. Germline values: CDR1 KGHSH, CDR2 LQKENI. The CDR3 length is 14 residues. This CDR3 reads CASSPPARGTEAFF. CDR3 bases: TGTGCCAGCTCACCACCTGCTAGGGGCACTGAAGCTTTCTTT.

The rearrangement joins TRBV6-1 to TRBJ1-2; D remains ambiguous. CDR1 is MNHNS, CDR2 SASEGT, per germline. Trimming took 5 bases from V and 4 from J, leaving 11 bases between them. The CDR3 has 13 amino acids. This chain's CDR3 is CASSSSATYGYTF. The CDR3 DNA reads as TGTGCCAGCAGTTCTTCAGCAACCTATGGCTACACCTTC.

In its sample, this clonotype was seen many times. V usage is TRBV7-6 and J usage is TRBJ2-6; no definite D call. This CDR3 has 15 residues. In germline, CDR1 is SGHVS, CDR2 FNYEAQ. V was clipped by 1 base and J by 1 base, with 5 bases between them. The CDR3 sequence: CASSLGWSGANVLTF. Written as DNA, the CDR3 is TGTGCCAGCAGCTTAGGGTGGTCTGGGGCCAACGTCCTGACTTTC.

This clonotype has only a few counts. J is TRBJ2-1 and V is TRBV4-1; possibly TRBD2 for D (6 bases). The CDR3 sequence is 15 residues long. V lost 4 bases and J lost 0, with 10 bases in between. Germline loops: CDR1 MGHRA, CDR2 YSYEKL. In DNA, the CDR3 is TGCGCCAGCAGCCCAGGAGGGGTCTCCTACAATGAGCAGTTCTTC. Translating it yields CASSPGGVSYNEQFF.

This clonotype was found a few times. The chain has TRBV20-1 and TRBJ1-1; the match to TRBD1 covers 7 bases. The CDR3 totals 12 residues. Trimming cost V 4 bases and J 12 bases; bases outside gene matches: 11. Germline V CDR1 and CDR2: DFQATT, SNEGSKA (reference sequence). The CDR3, as DNA: TGCAGTGCTATAAGGGACAGCGAGGTAACTTTCTTT. It codes for CSAIRDSEVTFF.

This clonotype was picked up many times. V gene TRBV3-1 combines with J gene TRBJ1-2, with D maybe TRBD1 (6 bases). CDR1 is LGHDT and CDR2 is YNNKEL in the germline V gene (reference sequence). This CDR3 is 12 amino acids long. The V gene lost 8 bases and the J gene lost 4 bases, with 11 bases spanning the gap. The CDR3 here is CASSPQGYGYTF. The CDR3 nucleotides read TGTGCCAGCTCACCACAGGGCTATGGCTACACCTTC.

This clonotype was recorded a few times. The chain recombines TRBV12-3 or TRBV12-4 with TRBJ1-6, with D possibly being TRBD1 (5 bases). V was cut by 4 bases and J by 4 bases, with 23 bases left in between. The CDR3 contains 19 residues. CDR3 amino acids: CASSSHTITGGVYNSPLHF. The CDR3 nucleotides are TGTGCCAGCAGTTCCCATACGATTACAGGAGGGGTTTATAATTCACCCCTCCACTTT.

This clonotype came up a few times. V usage is TRBV20-1 and J usage is TRBJ1-5; D gene unclear. V dropped 0 bases and J dropped 1 base, with 13 bases sitting between them. The germline CDR1 and CDR2 sequences are DFQATT and SNEGSKA (reference sequence). This CDR3 has 16 amino acids. CDR3: CSARDRPGISNQPQHF. CDR3 nucleotides: TGCAGTGCTAGAGATCGGCCCGGAATCAGCAATCAGCCCCAGCATTTT.

This clonotype turned up a few times. The chain employs TRBV7-2 and TRBJ2-5, with unresolved D. Germline CDR1 is SGHTA and CDR2 is FQGNSA. This CDR3 contains 13 residues. The V and J ends lost 5 bases and 3 bases respectively, with 10 bases between them. For the CDR3, the DNA is TGTGCCAGCAGCCGAACAAGAGAAGAGACCCAGTACTTC. Residues: CASSRTREETQYF.

The chain carries TRBV7-2 and TRBJ2-7; 8 bases are a match to TRBD2. The length of the CDR3 is 14 residues. V shed 4 bases and J 4 bases; nucleotides not matched to a gene: 6. Germline-derived CDR1 and CDR2 are SGHTA and FQGNSA. This CDR3 is CASSYTGGRYEQYF. In nucleotides, the CDR3 is TGTGCCAGCAGCTATACGGGGGGGCGGTACGAGCAGTACTTC.

This clonotype was detected ten times or more. The chain joins TRBV6-2 or TRBV6-3 to TRBJ1-2; D is undetermined. The V and J ends lost 6 bases and 6 bases respectively, with 23 bases between them. The CDR3 is made up of 16 amino acids. The germline V gene encodes CDR1 MNHEY and CDR2 SVGEGT. CDR3 DNA: TGTGCCAGCAGCCTCGCGACCCGGTCCCCTAAAAATGGCTACACCTTC. Amino acids: CASSLATRSPKNGYTF.

The chain links TRBV4-3 to TRBJ2-3; D could derive from TRBD1 or TRBD2 (6 bases each). Germline CDR1 reads LGHNA; CDR2 reads YSLEER. The CDR3 spans 15 residues. V was cut by 4 bases and J by 0 bases, with 11 bases left in between. CDR3 bases: TGCGCCAGCAGCCCAGGGGACTCTAGCACAGATACGCAGTATTTT. This gives the protein CASSPGDSSTDTQYF.

This clonotype has ten or more counts. The chain combines TRBV20-1 with TRBJ2-1; D perhaps matches TRBD1 (6 bases). The CDR3 is made up of 14 amino acids. V shed 1 base and J shed 6 bases, with 13 bases lying between them. From germline, CDR1 is DFQATT and CDR2 SNEGSKA (reference sequence). DNA of the CDR3: TGCAGTGCTAGAGGCAGGGGTCATATCAATGAGCAGTTCTTC. This gives the protein CSARGRGHINEQFF.

This clonotype has at least ten counts. V is TRBV20-1 and J is TRBJ2-7; D call uncertain. Germline CDR1 DFQATT, CDR2 SNEGSKA (reference sequence). Deletions cut 4 bases from V and 3 bases from J, with 16 bases between. The CDR3 totals 14 residues. CDR3 in amino acids: CSAKARADDYEQYF. The DNA for the CDR3 is TGCAGTGCTAAGGCCCGAGCAGACGACTACGAGCAGTACTTC.

This clonotype was seen a single time. This rearrangement joins TRBV28 to TRBJ1-6, with D possibly being TRBD1 (5 bases). Trimming stripped 3 bases from V and 8 bases from J, with 11 bases between. CDR1 and CDR2 from the germline V gene are MDHEN and SYDVKM. The CDR3 totals 14 residues. CDR3 DNA: TGTGCCAGCAGTTTCGGACAAAGGCATTCACCCCTCCACTTT. Protein product: CASSFGQRHSPLHF.